The 20 T cell receptor beta chains listed next were all sequenced from one sample in a study of vaccination and CD4 T cells after COVID-19. No cognate antigen is known for these TCRs. Documented treatment: 10-day PBMC culture with coronavirus spike peptide pools or control peptides (ViraFEST assay). Scientists ran DNA taken from cultured CD4+ T cells through the Oncomine TCR Beta short-read assay for sequencing. TCRdb passed the PCR reads through MiXCR, listing each CDR3 protein once. The sample lists about 29,000 distinct CDR3 sequences, about two thirds occurring once. This material consisted of CD4+ T cells from blood, cultured in vitro, taken after SARS-CoV-2 vaccination. The receptors derive from a human donor who received a COVID-19 vaccine.

The chain links TRBV6-1 to TRBJ1-2; 8 nucleotides match TRBD1. The CDR3 is 16 residues long. Per germline, CDR1 MNHNS and CDR2 SASEGT. V was pared by 1 base and J by 4 bases, with 8 bases of the junction left unmatched. CDR3 nucleotide sequence: TGTGCCAGCAGTGAAGTTTCCGGGACAGGACCCTATGGCTACACCTTC. Translating it yields CASSEVSGTGPYGYTF.

The chain employs TRBV24-1 and TRBJ1-5; TRBD1 matches at 7 bases. Trimming took 9 bases from V and 6 from J; bases not matched to a gene: 10. The CDR3 sequence is 14 residues long. Germline V gene data show CDR1 as KGHDR and CDR2 as SFDVKD. CDR3 in amino acids: CATGAGQDGQPQHF. CDR3 coding DNA: TGTGCCACCGGGGCCGGACAGGACGGTCAGCCCCAGCATTTT.

In DNA, the CDR3 is TGTGCCAGCAGCTTAGGGTTCAACGAGCGGGGCGGCACAGATACGCAGTATTTT. This codes for CASSLGFNERGGTDTQYF. The V and J genes are TRBV7-9 and TRBJ2-3; 7 positions agree with TRBD2. J was trimmed by 1 base and V by 1 base; bases with no gene match: 11. Germline assignment: CDR1 SEHNR and CDR2 FQNEAQ (reference sequence). This CDR3 has 18 residues.

J is TRBJ2-1 and V is TRBV6-1; no firm D call. This CDR3 has 12 residues. Between the trimmed V and J ends, which lost 2 bases and 8 bases, there was a span of 7 bases. Germline-derived CDR1 and CDR2 are MNHNS and SASEGT. The DNA of the CDR3 is TGTGCCAGCAGTGAAAACCTAGATGAGCAGTTCTTC. As protein: CASSENLDEQFF.

This clonotype was seen only a few times. This chain joins TRBV6-1 and TRBJ1-3; D gene uncertain. Per the germline V gene, CDR1 is MNHNS and CDR2 is SASEGT. CDR3 size: 15 residues. V gave up 5 bases and J gave up 3 bases, with 14 bases separating them. The CDR3 bases are TGTGCCAGCAGTCGAACAGAACGAGTTGGAAACACCATATATTTT. Encoded protein: CASSRTERVGNTIYF.

This clonotype was observed a single time. The V call is TRBV4-2, the J call TRBJ1-3, with D unresolved. Trimming removed 1 base at V and 3 bases at J, with 10 bases between. CDR3 length: 15 residues. Germline V lookup: CDR1 LGHNA, CDR2 YNFKEQ. Written as DNA, the CDR3 is TGTGCCAGCAGCCAAGGGTCTGGGGTTGGAAACACCATATATTTT. It translates to CASSQGSGVGNTIYF.

In this sample, this clonotype turned up a few times. V is TRBV6-1 and J is TRBJ1-5; D not resolved. Germline loops: CDR1 MNHNS, CDR2 SASEGT. Between the trimmed V and J ends, which lost 7 bases and 11 bases, there was a span of 18 bases. This CDR3 contains 13 residues. The CDR3 loop reads CASTSYDIGSQHF. In DNA form, the CDR3 reads TGTGCCAGCACCTCTTATGACATCGGGTCCCAGCATTTT.

This chain uses TRBV12-3 or TRBV12-4 with TRBJ2-3, with a possible D match to TRBD1 (6 bases). The V end lost 4 bases, the J end lost 4 bases, and 12 bases lay between the germline ends. The CDR3 is made up of 14 amino acids. The CDR3 DNA reads as TGTGCCAGCAGTTCCAGTGGGGGCCCAGATACGCAGTATTTT. Amino acids: CASSSSGGPDTQYF.

This chain connects TRBV5-1 to TRBJ1-2, with D unclear. CDR1 SGHRS and CDR2 YFSETQ come from the germline V gene. The CDR3 is made up of 15 amino acids. Trimming stripped 3 bases from V and 8 bases from J, with 20 bases between. CDR3 coding DNA: TGCGCCAGCAGCTCGAACGGAGGGATGATGGGAGGCTACACCTTC. This translates into CASSSNGGMMGGYTF.

The chain uses TRBV19 and TRBJ1-5; unclear D gene. The CDR3 consists of 12 residues. Germline V CDR1 and CDR2: LNHDA, SQIVND (reference sequence). V lost 5 bases, J lost 5 bases, and 7 bases lay in between. CDR3 protein: CASSENYQPQHF. The CDR3 DNA reads as TGTGCCAGTAGTGAGAATTATCAGCCCCAGCATTTT.

Only a few counts were recorded for this clonotype. The chain links TRBV12-3 or TRBV12-4 to TRBJ1-5; TRBD1 matches at 7 bases. V shed 5 bases, J shed 11 bases, and the junction held 3 bases outside the gene matches. This CDR3 spans 11 amino acids. In DNA form, the CDR3 reads TGTGCCAGCAGTGACAGGGTGGCCCAGCATTTT. It yields the protein CASSDRVAQHF.

The genes are TRBV5-4 and TRBJ1-1, with no clear D. This CDR3 has 14 residues. Trimming pared 0 bases from V and 1 base from J, leaving 7 bases between. The V gene's germline CDR1 is SGHNT and CDR2 YYREEE (reference sequence). CDR3 loop: CASSLGVSNTEAFF. The CDR3 DNA follows: TGTGCCAGCAGCTTGGGGGTTTCGAACACTGAAGCTTTCTTT.

The rearrangement joins TRBV5-1 to TRBJ1-1, with D perhaps TRBD1 (5 bases). Germline V lookup: CDR1 SGHRS, CDR2 YFSETQ. This CDR3 is built from 13 residues. Trimming stripped 4 bases from V and 6 bases from J, with 13 bases between. The CDR3 DNA follows: TGCGCCAGCAGCCCAACTATAGGGGCTGAAGCTTTCTTT. Translating it yields CASSPTIGAEAFF.

The chain carries TRBV12-3 or TRBV12-4 and TRBJ1-1; D perhaps matches TRBD1 (6 bases). This CDR3 is 19 amino acids long. Trimming cost V 3 bases and J 0 bases, with 23 bases left between them. CDR3 sequence reads: CASSLGGWGARKMNTEAFF. CDR3 sequence (DNA): TGTGCCAGCAGTTTGGGGGGTTGGGGGGCCCGGAAAATGAACACTGAAGCTTTCTTT.

V and J are TRBV10-3 and TRBJ2-1; TRBD2 matches at 9 bases. Germline V CDR1 and CDR2: ENHRY, SYGVKD. J was trimmed by 5 bases and V by 6 bases; bases with no gene match: 2. This CDR3 contains 13 residues. CDR3 DNA: TGTGCCATCAGATTAGCGGGGGACAATGAGCAGTTCTTC. Translation: CAIRLAGDNEQFF.

This chain joins TRBV12-3 or TRBV12-4 and TRBJ2-6; 10 bases are a match to TRBD1. Trimming took 5 bases from V and 2 from J; bases not matched to a gene: 0. The CDR3 consists of 15 residues. CDR3 amino acids: CASSGTGAGANVLTF. In DNA form, the CDR3 reads TGTGCCAGCAGTGGGACAGGGGCTGGGGCCAACGTCCTGACTTTC.

This clonotype was seen only a few times. This sequence joins TRBV11-2 and TRBJ1-5; D unclear. The CDR3 runs to 16 residues. The ends were cut back, 6 bases at V and 7 bases at J, with 22 bases in the middle. Germline CDR1 reads SGHAT; CDR2 reads FQNNGV. The CDR3 DNA is TGTGCCAGCAGTGACAAGGGCCGGATAATTTTACAGCCCCAGCATTTT. Encoded protein: CASSDKGRIILQPQHF. Using reference TRBV11-2 and TRBJ1-5 for the parts outside the CDR3, the full variable domain is EAGVAQSPRYKIIEKRQSVAFWCNPISGHATLYWYQQILGQGPKLLIQFQNNGVVDDSQLPKDRFSAERLKGVDSTLKIQPAKLEDSAVYLCASSDKGRIILQPQHFGDGTRLSIL.

The chain uses TRBV30 and TRBJ1-5, with 7 bases fitting TRBD1. The length of the CDR3 is 18 residues. CDR1 and CDR2 from the germline V gene are GTSNPN and SVGIG (reference sequence). V was clipped by 3 bases and J by 6 bases; unmatched bases: 20. For the CDR3, the DNA is TGTGCCTGGAGCCCGGTGGACAGGCACAGGGATGTGGGTCAGCCCCAGCATTTT. Translated, it gives CAWSPVDRHRDVGQPQHF.

The chain couples TRBV2 to TRBJ1-2, with unresolved D. CDR1 is SNHLY and CDR2 is FYNNEI in the germline V gene. Trimming shortened V by 3 bases and J by 8 bases, and 10 bases separated the two germline ends. This CDR3 spans 12 amino acids. The CDR3 spells CASSEWIEGYTF. CDR3 bases: TGTGCCAGCAGTGAGTGGATAGAGGGCTACACCTTC.

The V call is TRBV6-2 or TRBV6-3, the J call TRBJ1-1, with TRBD1 matching 7 bases. The V gene end was trimmed by 4 bases and the J gene end by 4 bases; junction bases not matched to a gene: 15. CDR1 is MNHEY, CDR2 SVGEGT, per germline. The CDR3 extends over 17 amino acids. The CDR3, as DNA: TGTGCCAGCAGTTTCTCAATAAACAGGGGAAGTGGCACTGAAGCTTTCTTT. Its translation: CASSFSINRGSGTEAFF.